The 24 T cell receptor beta chains reported below all come from one sample, sequenced in a study of T cell responses to AZD1222 COVID-19 vaccine. Libraries were prepared by immunoSEQ multiplex PCR; TCRdb keeps only in-frame clonotypes and omits some of them. The sample records about 150,000 clones, 75% to 95% being singletons. The source was peripheral blood, collected 28 days after the second AZD1222 dose. Receptor source: an adult who received the AZD1222 COVID-19 vaccine.

V is TRBV11-2 and J is TRBJ2-7, with TRBD2 matching over 8 bases. CDR3 length: 16 residues. Germline CDR1 is SGHAT and CDR2 is FQNNGV. Trimming took 0 bases from V and 2 from J; bases not matched to a gene: 6. The DNA for the CDR3 is TGTGCCAGCAGCTTAGATCAAGCGGGAGAACCCTACGAGCAGTACTTC. Encoded protein: CASSLDQAGEPYEQYF. Based on the CDR3 plus reference TRBV11-2 and TRBJ2-7, the full variable domain is EAGVAQSPRYKIIEKRQSVAFWCNPISGHATLYWYQQILGQGPKLLIQFQNNGVVDDSQLPKDRFSAERLKGVDSTLKIQPAKLEDSAVYLCASSLDQAGEPYEQYFGPGTRLTVT.

The chain uses TRBV2 and TRBJ1-1; 7 positions agree with TRBD1. Looked up from germline, CDR1 is SNHLY and CDR2 is FYNNEI. This CDR3 is 13 amino acids long. V lost 2 bases and J lost 5; bases outside the gene matches: 2. The CDR3 nucleotides are TGTGCCAGCAGTGAATCAGGGGGTACTGAAGCTTTCTTT. Translated: CASSESGGTEAFF.

The chain employs TRBV13 and TRBJ2-3, with 7 positions matching TRBD2. Losses at the gene ends were 4 bases for V and 7 bases for J; bases not matched to a gene: 14. The length of the CDR3 is 16 residues. The germline CDR1 and CDR2 sequences are PRHDT and FYEKMQ (reference sequence). DNA of the CDR3: TGTGCCAGCAGCTCATCGGCTAGCGGTACCGGGTATACGCAGTATTTT. It translates to CASSSSASGTGYTQYF.

The rearrangement links TRBV28 to TRBJ1-4; possibly TRBD1 for D (5 bases). Trimming pared 1 base from V and 4 bases from J, leaving 7 bases between. From germline, CDR1 is MDHEN and CDR2 SYDVKM. There are 14 residues in the CDR3. CDR3 DNA sequence: TGTGCCAGCAGTTTATCGGGGGGTAATGAAAAACTGTTTTTT. Protein product: CASSLSGGNEKLFF.

The rearrangement joins TRBV6-5 to TRBJ1-5; D is possibly TRBD1 (5 bases). V was cut by 9 bases and J by 4 bases, with 10 bases left in between. The CDR3 has 12 residues. CDR1 and CDR2 from the germline V gene are MNHEY and SVGAGI. The CDR3 loop reads CASRDFNQPQHF. In nucleotides, the CDR3 is TGTGCCAGTCGGGACTTTAATCAGCCCCAGCATTTT.

This chain uses TRBV19 with TRBJ1-2; 7 nucleotides align to TRBD1. The V gene end was trimmed by 4 bases and the J gene end by 4 bases; junction bases not matched to a gene: 6. The CDR3 is made up of 14 amino acids. Germline V gene sequence: CDR1 LNHDA, CDR2 SQIVND (reference sequence). CDR3 in amino acids: CASSRDRRSYGYTF. Written as DNA, the CDR3 is TGTGCCAGTAGTAGGGACAGACGCAGCTATGGCTACACCTTC.

The genes are TRBV19 and TRBJ2-1; perhaps TRBD1 as D (6 bases). The CDR3 totals 14 residues. Germline V gives CDR1 LNHDA, CDR2 SQIVND (reference sequence). The V gene lost 5 bases and the J gene lost 8 bases, with 16 bases spanning the gap. CDR3 sequence: CASSPLGGVDEQFF. Written as DNA, the CDR3 is TGTGCCAGTAGTCCCTTAGGGGGAGTAGATGAGCAGTTCTTC. Variable domain in full (rest from reference TRBV19 and TRBJ2-1): DGGITQSPKYLFRKEGQNVTLSCEQNLNHDAMYWYRQDPGQGLRLIYYSQIVNDFQKGDIAEGYSVSREKKESFPLTVTSAQKNPTAFYLCASSPLGGVDEQFFGPGTRLTVL.

CDR3 sequence (DNA): TGTGCCAGCAGCAAAGAGGCTAGCGGAAGCACAGATACGCAGTATTTT. Translation: CASSKEASGSTDTQYF. V usage is TRBV21-1 and J usage is TRBJ2-3; the listed D gene, TRBD2, was not tested against the DNA. TRBV21-1 is classified as a pseudogene. This CDR3 comprises 16 residues.

This chain joins TRBV7-2 and TRBJ1-2; no clear D. Germline V gene lookup returns CDR1 SGHTA and CDR2 FQGNSA. The CDR3 runs to 14 residues. V was cut by 1 base and J by 5 bases, with 11 bases left in between. The CDR3 DNA sequence: TGTGCCAGCAGCTTAGACAGAGGAAGTTATGGCTACACCTTC. Translation: CASSLDRGSYGYTF. The variable domain in full, with the rest retrieved from reference TRBV7-2 and TRBJ1-2, is GAGVSQSPSNKVTEKGKDVELRCDPISGHTALYWYRQSLGQGLEFLIYFQGNSAPDKSGLPSDRFSAERTGGSVSTLTIQRTQQEDSAVYLCASSLDRGSYGYTFGSGTRLTVV.

The V gene is TRBV6-2 or TRBV6-3, the J gene TRBJ2-1; 10 bases align to TRBD2. Germline V CDR1 and CDR2: MNHEY, SVGEGT. Trimming at V came to 6 bases and at J to 7 bases, leaving 6 bases not matched to a gene. The CDR3 runs to 14 residues. This CDR3 is CASSQGLARNEQFF. The CDR3 DNA sequence: TGTGCCAGCAGCCAGGGACTAGCGAGGAATGAGCAGTTCTTC.

The chain combines TRBV27 with TRBJ2-3; no reliable D call. Germline V gene data show CDR1 as MNHEY and CDR2 as SMNVEV (reference sequence). The length of the CDR3 is 17 residues. With 2 bases removed from V and 5 bases from J, the gap between germline ends came to 20 bases. The CDR3 bases are TGTGCCAGCAGTTTAGTGGGATCCCCGGACCACGTAGATACGCAGTATTTT. It specifies CASSLVGSPDHVDTQYF.

Only a few counts were recorded for this clone. The chain links TRBV5-4 to TRBJ2-2, with D perhaps given as TRBD1 or TRBD2 (5 bases each). CDR1 SGHNT and CDR2 YYREEE come from the germline V gene (reference sequence). Trimming took off 4 bases at V and 4 bases at J, with 20 bases between the two ends. The CDR3 covers 17 residues. CDR3 protein: CASSPPGSGTVTGELFF. In nucleotides, the CDR3 is TGTGCCAGCAGCCCGCCTGGTTCCGGGACGGTCACCGGGGAGCTGTTTTTT.

The chain couples TRBV12-3 or TRBV12-4 to TRBJ2-7; D perhaps matches TRBD1 (5 bases). The CDR3 consists of 13 residues. V was trimmed by 3 bases and J by 7 bases, leaving 13 bases between them. In DNA, the CDR3 is TGTGCCAGCAGTTTGCAGGGCCGTCAAGAGCAGTACTTC. This codes for CASSLQGRQEQYF.

The chain combines TRBV9 with TRBJ2-2, with TRBD2 matching over 11 bases. With V trimmed by 0 bases and J by 6 bases, 7 bases remained unmatched. This CDR3 has 17 amino acids. Germline CDR1 reads SGDLS; CDR2 reads YYNGEE. The CDR3, as DNA: TGTGCCAGCAGCGTAGCTACGATAGCGGGAGGGCCCGGGGAGCTGTTTTTT. Its translation is CASSVATIAGGPGELFF.

The V gene is TRBV6-5, the J gene TRBJ2-1, with no clear D. Germline V gene lookup returns CDR1 MNHEY and CDR2 SVGAGI. The CDR3 contains 11 residues. Trimming removed 4 bases from V and 8 bases from J, with 6 bases in between. CDR3 amino acids: CASSSIYEQFF. CDR3 DNA: TGTGCCAGCAGTTCGATCTATGAGCAGTTCTTC.

The CDR3 region is CASSLEGSIRQRDQPQHF. The CDR3 coding sequence is TGTGCCAGCAGCTTAGAAGGGTCGATTCGACAGAGGGATCAGCCCCAGCATTTT. The rearrangement joins TRBV11-3 to TRBJ1-5, with a possible D match to TRBD1 (5 bases). The CDR3 is 18 amino acids. Trimming removed 0 bases at V and 5 bases at J, with 20 bases between. Germline CDR1 SGHNT, CDR2 YENEEA.

The chain couples TRBV5-5 to TRBJ1-1; D gene uncertain. V shed 1 base and J shed 0 bases, with 10 bases lying between them. Germline V gene lookup returns CDR1 SGHKS and CDR2 YYEKEE (reference sequence). The CDR3 is 15 amino acids. The CDR3 loop reads CASSLSRRVNTEAFF. For the CDR3, the DNA is TGTGCCAGCAGCTTGTCAAGGAGAGTGAACACTGAAGCTTTCTTT.

CDR3 region: CASSPGVAGSYEQYF. The CDR3 DNA sequence: TGTGCCAGCAGCCCCGGGGTAGCGGGCTCCTACGAGCAGTACTTC. This chain uses TRBV5-8 with TRBJ2-7; 7 positions agree with TRBD2. The CDR3 length is 15 residues. Germline V gene sequence: CDR1 SGHTS, CDR2 YDEGEE. V lost 4 bases and J lost 0; bases outside the gene matches: 7.

This clone showed up just once. The CDR3: CASSVGPEGYTEAFF. The CDR3 nucleotides read TGTGCCAGCAGCGTAGGACCTGAGGGCTACACTGAAGCTTTCTTT. The chain has TRBV9 and TRBJ1-1; D call uncertain. Trimming stripped 0 bases from V and 3 bases from J, with 12 bases between. CDR1 and CDR2 from the germline V gene are SGDLS and YYNGEE. The CDR3 consists of 15 residues. Combining the CDR3 with reference TRBV9 and TRBJ1-1 gives the whole variable domain DSGVTQTPKHLITATGQRVTLRCSPRSGDLSVYWYQQSLDQGLQFLIQYYNGEERAKGNILERFSAQQFPDLHSELNLSSLELGDSALYFCASSVGPEGYTEAFFGQGTRLTVV.

The rearrangement links TRBV7-9 to TRBJ1-2; possible D gene TRBD1, 6 bases. The CDR3 runs to 15 residues. Trimming removed 5 bases at V and 2 bases at J, with 15 bases between. The germline V gene has CDR1 SEHNR and CDR2 FQNEAQ (reference sequence). The CDR3 DNA reads TGTGCCAGCAGCACACGGGGGGCAGGAAACTATGGCTACACCTTC. This sequence encodes CASSTRGAGNYGYTF.

The rearrangement links TRBV11-2 to TRBJ1-2; D remains ambiguous. Trimming shortened V by 4 bases and J by 0 bases, and 6 bases separated the two germline ends. This CDR3 has 13 amino acids. Germline V gene lookup returns CDR1 SGHAT and CDR2 FQNNGV. CDR3 residues: CASSSRTNYGYTF. CDR3 DNA sequence: TGTGCCAGCAGCTCCAGGACTAACTATGGCTACACCTTC.

This rearrangement joins TRBV27 to TRBJ1-2; no clear D gene. This CDR3 contains 16 residues. V was pared by 2 bases and J by 0 bases, with 13 bases between. The germline CDR1 and CDR2 sequences are MNHEY and SMNVEV (reference sequence). The CDR3 loop is CASSLLGIGANYGYTF. CDR3 nucleotide sequence: TGTGCCAGCAGTTTACTCGGGATCGGGGCTAACTATGGCTACACCTTC.

Notes on this clone: The junction does not match germline at one end; this may be a read error. This chain uses TRBV5-4 with TRBJ1-1, with TRBD1 matching 9 bases. This CDR3 comprises 15 residues. Germline-derived CDR1 and CDR2 are SGHNT and YYREEE (reference sequence). CDR3 in amino acids: CASSLVGQGNSEAFF. The CDR3, as DNA: TGTGCCAGCAGTTTGGTGGGACAGGGTAATTCTGAAGCTTTCTTT.

The chain couples TRBV7-8 to TRBJ2-2, with D perhaps matching TRBD1 (5 bases). Germline V gives CDR1 SGHVS, CDR2 FQNEAQ. V lost 2 bases and J lost 6, with 10 bases in between. This CDR3 is 14 amino acids long. In DNA form, the CDR3 reads TGTGCCAGCAGCTTAATGACAGACGCCGGGGAGCTGTTTTTT. It specifies CASSLMTDAGELFF.